Presented here are 21 T cell receptor beta chains from one specimen sequenced in a study of breast tumors, draining lymph nodes, adjacent tissues. TCRdb called the multiplex PCR reads again in MiXCR, with one record for every CDR3 protein. The data contain 20,000 to 25,000 distinct CDR3 sequences, around 40% of them singletons. The source material was breast tumor tissue. The source of these receptors is a female donor with breast cancer. Some clones in this sample may be carry-over from other donors' samples.

The gene calls are TRBV3-1 and TRBJ2-7; D is possibly TRBD2 (5 bases). From germline, CDR1 is LGHDT and CDR2 YNNKEL (reference sequence). Trimming shortened V by 2 bases and J by 3 bases, and 14 bases separated the two germline ends. This CDR3 has 15 residues. In nucleotides, the CDR3 is TGTGCCAGCAGCCAACTCGCTAGCCCCCACTACGAGCAGTACTTC. This translates into CASSQLASPHYEQYF.

This clonotype was observed a handful of times. This CDR3 is CASSLAGTEQYF. The DNA of the CDR3 is TGTGCCAGCAGCTTAGCAGGGACCGAGCAGTACTTC. The chain couples TRBV7-6 to TRBJ2-7; D may correspond to TRBD1 or TRBD2 (5 bases each). With 0 bases removed from V and 6 bases from J, the gap between germline ends came to 6 bases. The germline gives CDR1 SGHVS, CDR2 FNYEAQ. CDR3 length equals 12 residues.

This chain connects TRBV2 to TRBJ2-3; tentatively, D is TRBD2 (5 bases). Germline CDR1 and CDR2: SNHLY and FYNNEI. Between the trimmed V and J ends, which lost 0 bases and 4 bases, there was a span of 8 bases. This CDR3 has 14 residues. The CDR3 here is CASSEALGADTQYF. CDR3 nucleotide sequence: TGTGCCAGCAGTGAAGCCCTCGGGGCAGATACGCAGTATTTT.

The chain joins TRBV5-5 to TRBJ2-2; D is ambiguous. The CDR3 totals 17 residues. Germline CDR1 and CDR2: SGHKS and YYEKEE (reference sequence). Trimming took off 0 bases at V and 0 bases at J, with 12 bases between the two ends. As DNA, the CDR3 is TGTGCCAGCAGCTTGGGGCCCCGGGTCCCGAACACCGGGGAGCTGTTTTTT. Translated: CASSLGPRVPNTGELFF.

The chain employs TRBV4-1 and TRBJ1-5, with 11 nucleotides matching TRBD1. Germline V lookup: CDR1 MGHRA, CDR2 YSYEKL. CDR3 size: 19 residues. V dropped 4 bases and J dropped 2; count of bases not matched to a gene: 13. In DNA, the CDR3 is TGCGCCAGCAGCCCAGACGACGGACAGGGGGCCGAGGGCAATCAGCCCCAGCATTTT. Its protein is CASSPDDGQGAEGNQPQHF.

The chain joins TRBV7-2 to TRBJ2-3, with D tentatively TRBD1 (5 bases). V was pared by 1 base and J by 8 bases, with 16 bases between. Germline CDR1 is SGHTA and CDR2 is FQGNSA. The CDR3 consists of 15 residues. The CDR3 region has the DNA TGTGCCAGCAGCTTAGAACCCGGCCCTAGGGGTACGCAGTATTTT. This encodes CASSLEPGPRGTQYF.

Ten or more counts support this clonotype. V and J are TRBV6-6 and TRBJ1-1; 7 bases agree with TRBD1. The germline V gene has CDR1 MNHNY and CDR2 SVGAGI (reference sequence). V gave up 6 bases and J gave up 7 bases; unmatched junction bases: 11. The length of the CDR3 is 14 residues. CDR3: CASRVHQGGFEAFF. The CDR3 DNA sequence: TGTGCCAGCAGAGTCCATCAGGGGGGATTTGAAGCTTTCTTT.

Within the sample, this clonotype is medium-sized. This sequence joins TRBV7-2 and TRBJ2-5; a possible D gene is TRBD2 (8 bases). Deletions cut 2 bases from V and 6 bases from J, with 25 bases between. This CDR3 is built from 18 residues. Germline CDR1 is SGHTA and CDR2 is FQGNSA. This chain's CDR3 is CASSLRGGSQGGGKTQYF. In DNA form, the CDR3 reads TGTGCCAGCAGCTTACGCGGGGGGAGCCAGGGGGGCGGGAAGACCCAGTACTTC.

This clonotype was seen repeatedly, ten times or more. The chain links TRBV30 to TRBJ2-5; no firm D call. The CDR3 is made up of 13 amino acids. CDR1 is GTSNPN, CDR2 SVGIG, per germline (reference sequence). The V gene lost 2 bases and the J gene lost 5 bases, with 12 bases spanning the gap. The CDR3 spells CAWSRAMAETQYF. The CDR3 DNA follows: TGTGCCTGGAGTAGGGCTATGGCGGAGACCCAGTACTTC. Supplemented by reference TRBV30 and TRBJ2-5, the full variable domain reads SQTIHQWPATLVQPVGSPLSLECTVEGTSNPNLYWYRQAAGRGLQLLFYSVGIGQISSEVPQNLSASRPQDRQFILSSKKLLLSDSGFYLCAWSRAMAETQYFGPGTRLLVL.

This clonotype was observed many times. V and J are TRBV7-9 and TRBJ2-2; TRBD1 matches at 7 bases. The CDR3 sequence is 15 residues long. Germline V gives CDR1 SEHNR, CDR2 FQNEAQ (reference sequence). V trimming: 5 bases; J trimming: 1 base; junction bases outside the gene matches: 4. The CDR3 DNA reads TGTGCCAGCAGCAAAGACAGGGAGAACACCGGGGAGCTGTTTTTT. The encoded protein is CASSKDRENTGELFF.

The chain recombines TRBV6-1 with TRBJ2-3; D remains unclear. CDR3 size: 15 residues. Germline V gene sequence: CDR1 MNHNS, CDR2 SASEGT. The V end was cut by 8 bases, the J end by 3 bases, with 18 bases between. DNA of the CDR3: TGTGCCAGCTCCCCTCCCCCCCTTGATACAGATACGCAGTATTTT. Translated: CASSPPPLDTDTQYF.

This clonotype has at least ten counts. This chain links TRBV15 with TRBJ1-4; D might be TRBD1 (5 bases). There are 16 residues in the CDR3. Trimming stripped 0 bases from V and 8 bases from J, with 16 bases between. From germline, CDR1 is LNHNV and CDR2 YYDKDF (reference sequence). The CDR3 is CATSRDWIGVGEKLFF. As DNA, the CDR3 is TGTGCCACCAGCAGAGATTGGATAGGGGTAGGAGAAAAACTGTTTTTT.

The chain is built from TRBV7-2 and TRBJ1-4; D not certain. This CDR3 has 13 amino acids. The germline V gene encodes CDR1 SGHTA and CDR2 FQGNSA. Trimming shortened V by 1 base and J by 14 bases, and 14 bases separated the two germline ends. The DNA of the CDR3 is TGTGCCAGCAGCTTAGAGTGGGAGGTGGGGCTGTTTTTT. The encoded protein is CASSLEWEVGLFF.

The V gene is TRBV12-3 or TRBV12-4, the J gene TRBJ1-4, with 9 bases matching TRBD1. V lost 3 bases, J lost 3 bases, and 5 bases stayed unmatched. This CDR3 has 16 amino acids. Here the CDR3 reads CASSLGQGSSNEKLFF. CDR3 sequence (DNA): TGTGCCAGCAGTTTGGGACAGGGTAGTTCTAATGAAAAACTGTTTTTT.

This clonotype was seen repeatedly, ten times or more. The genes are TRBV20-1 and TRBJ2-3; 7 bases agree with TRBD2. In germline, CDR1 is DFQATT, CDR2 SNEGSKA (reference sequence). The CDR3 covers 16 residues. The ends lost 0 bases at V and 0 bases at J; junction bases unmatched: 6. CDR3: CSARELTGGSTDTQYF. The CDR3, as DNA: TGCAGTGCTAGAGAGTTAACGGGAGGAAGCACAGATACGCAGTATTTT.

About this clonotype: Germline and junction disagree at one end, which may indicate a read error. The genes are TRBV29-1 and TRBJ2-1; 7 bases map to TRBD1. Germline CDR1 is SQVTM and CDR2 is ANQGSEA. There are 13 residues in the CDR3. DNA of the CDR3: TGCAGCGGTGACAGGGAACCCTACAACGAGCAGTTCTTC. The encoded protein is CSGDREPYNEQFF.

The sample holds many counts of this clonotype. The chain uses TRBV6-4 and TRBJ2-3; D is possibly TRBD1 (5 bases). Germline CDR1 and CDR2: MRHNA and SNTAGT. The CDR3 length is 14 residues. V lost 0 bases to trimming and J lost 1 base, with 5 bases between them. In DNA, the CDR3 is TGTGCCAGCAGTGACTCAGGGGGCACAGATACGCAGTATTTT. Translated, it gives CASSDSGGTDTQYF.

Many counts were recorded for this clonotype. V usage is TRBV7-6 and J usage is TRBJ1-2; 9 bases line up with TRBD1. Germline lookup yields CDR1 SGHVS and CDR2 FNYEAQ. The CDR3 runs to 14 residues. V lost 5 bases to trimming and J lost 4 bases; unmatched junction nucleotides: 5. This CDR3 reads CASSLLGQGYGYTF. The CDR3 DNA is TGTGCCAGCAGCCTACTGGGACAGGGCTATGGCTACACCTTC.

In this sample, this clonotype is medium-sized. The genes are TRBV30 and TRBJ2-5; D call uncertain. V lost 4 bases, J lost 2 bases, and 11 bases lay in between. In germline, CDR1 is GTSNPN, CDR2 SVGIG (reference sequence). CDR3 length equals 13 residues. The CDR3 DNA follows: TGTGCCTGGAATACTATGGGGCAAGAGACCCAGTACTTC. It codes for CAWNTMGQETQYF.

This chain uses TRBV3-1 with TRBJ2-2, with D uncertain. This CDR3 spans 17 amino acids. V gave up 2 bases and J gave up 4 bases, with 17 bases separating them. Germline V gene lookup returns CDR1 LGHDT and CDR2 YNNKEL (reference sequence). CDR3 nucleotide sequence: TGTGCCAGCAGCCAATACCGTAAGCGAACCGGCACCGGGGAGCTGTTTTTT. It is translated as CASSQYRKRTGTGELFF.

The V gene is TRBV2, the J gene TRBJ2-7; a possible D gene is TRBD2 (5 bases). Germline V lookup: CDR1 SNHLY, CDR2 FYNNEI. The CDR3 length is 14 residues. Deletions cut 0 bases from V and 9 bases from J, with 15 bases between. DNA of the CDR3: TGTGCCAGCAGTGAAGCGCTTTCGGGCCTAGCGCAGTACTTC. Its protein is CASSEALSGLAQYF.